A selection of T cell receptor beta chains follows, all from one sample in a study of cytotoxic CD8 clonotypes in ibrutinib-treated CLL. The protocol was immunoSEQ multiplex PCR, while the TCRdb copy is restricted to in-frame clones and leaves out a portion. The sample includes about 160,000 clones, roughly 84% of them seen just once. The sequences come from PBMCs, collected at disease progression, from a patient treated with ibrutinib. Receptor source: a human donor with chronic lymphocytic leukemia. The CDR3 runs from the conserved cysteine through the conserved F or W. The D gene is left open where the match is weak. Part of the rows lack a size; the others show once, few, many or a class for expanded clones.

TRBV6-4	TRBD1	TRBJ1-1	NA	TGTGCCAGCAGTGACTCTGGACAGGCCCCCACTGAAGCTTTCTTT	CASSDSGQAPTEAFF
TRBV6-5	NA	TRBJ1-2	NA	TGTGCCAGCAGTACGGGGACATTTCTTTACTATGGCTACACCTTC	CASSTGTFLYYGYTF
TRBV29-1	TRBD1	TRBJ1-1	NA	TGCAGCGGAGAAGACAGGGGGATGAACACTGAAGCTTTCTTT	CSGEDRGMNTEAFF
TRBV7-3	NA	TRBJ2-3	NA	TGTGCCAGCAGCCCCCCAGGGTTTTCGGGCACAGATACGCAGTATTTT	CASSPPGFSGTDTQYF
TRBV5-6	NA	TRBJ1-3	NA	TGTGCCAGCAGCTTAAAGGACACTTCTGGAAACACCATATATTTT	CASSLKDTSGNTIYF
TRBV27	NA	TRBJ1-4	NA	TGTGCCAGCAGTGGAACCCAGGGCGAAGAAAAACTGTTTTTT	CASSGTQGEEKLFF
TRBV18	NA	TRBJ2-7	NA	TGTGCCAGCTCAATTTACAGGGACTCCTACGAGCAGTACTTC	CASSIYRDSYEQYF
TRBV7-9	TRBD2	TRBJ2-7	NA	TGTGCCAGCAGCACGACTAGCGGGAGGCCCGGGCGCTCCTACGAGCAGTACTTC	CASSTTSGRPGRSYEQYF
TRBV14	NA	TRBJ2-3	NA	TGTGCCAGCAGCCAGGGGACTGAACGAAGCTTAGGAACAGATACGCAGTATTTT	CASSQGTERSLGTDTQYF
TRBV6-6	TRBD1	TRBJ2-7	once	TGTGCCAGCAGTTACTCGAAGGGGGCCGACGAGCAGTACTTC	CASSYSKGADEQYF
TRBV15	NA	TRBJ1-5	NA	TGTGCCACCAGCAGAGATGAAGGGAAACAGCCCCAGCATTTT	CATSRDEGKQPQHF
TRBV5-1	NA	TRBJ2-5	NA	TGCGCCAGCAGCTTGGGCCCCGGGGTCGGGGAGACCCAGTACTTC	CASSLGPGVGETQYF
TRBV6-1	TRBD1	TRBJ1-2	NA	TGTGCCAGCAGTGACAGGACAGGGCCCCAATATGGCTACACCTTC	CASSDRTGPQYGYTF
TRBV27	NA	TRBJ1-2	NA	TGTGCCAGCAAGGGGGGCGTTAACTATGGCTACACCTTC	CASKGGVNYGYTF
TRBV7-2	NA	TRBJ2-7	NA	TGTGCCAGCAGCTCACCCGGACTCACCTACGAGCAGTACTTC	CASSSPGLTYEQYF
TRBV2	NA	TRBJ2-7	NA	TGTGCCATCTCACTACTAGAGGCCTTCGGACAGTACTTC	CAISLLEAFGQYF
TRBV2	TRBD1	TRBJ1-5	NA	TGTGCCAGCAGGAGACAGGGTTCGGGCAATCAGCCCCAGCATTTT	CASRRQGSGNQPQHF
TRBV19	TRBD1	TRBJ1-1	once	TGTGCCAGCTCAACCAGACAGGGAACGAACACTGAAGCTTTCTTT	CASSTRQGTNTEAFF
TRBV5-1	NA	TRBJ1-4	NA	TGCGCCACTACTGGCGGGGACGCAACTAATGAAAAACTGTTTTTT	CATTGGDATNEKLFF
TRBV5-1	TRBD1	TRBJ2-7	NA	TGCGCCAGCAGCTTCAGTCCCGGGACAGGGTCCTACGAGCAGTACTTC	CASSFSPGTGSYEQYF
TRBV11-3	NA	TRBJ1-1	NA	TGTGCCAGCGGACTAAACCAGAACACTGAAGCTTTCTTT	CASGLNQNTEAFF
TRBV7-9	NA	TRBJ1-1	NA	TGTGCCAGCAGCTTAGAGGGGCGCGAAGAAGCTTTCTTT	CASSLEGREEAFF
TRBV7-2	NA	TRBJ1-5	NA	TGTGCCAGCAGCTTAGATTCAGGGCCGGATCAGCCCCAGCATTTT	CASSLDSGPDQPQHF
TRBV5-1	NA	TRBJ2-7	NA	TGCGCCAGCAGCTTGGGTGCAGGGACCTACGAGCAGTACTTC	CASSLGAGTYEQYF
TRBV11-3	NA	TRBJ1-4	NA	TGTGCCAGCAGCCCCCGGGACAATAATGAAAAACTGTTTTTT	CASSPRDNNEKLFF
TRBV5-1	TRBD2	TRBJ2-2	NA	TGCGCCAGCAGCTTGGGGCTAGCGGGATCCACCGGGGAGCTGTTTTTT	CASSLGLAGSTGELFF
TRBV27	NA	TRBJ1-1	NA	TGTGCCAGCAGCCTTCTGGGGAACACTGAAGCTTTCTTT	CASSLLGNTEAFF
TRBV19	TRBD1	TRBJ2-7	NA	TGTGCCAGTAGTGCTCCGGGACAGGGGGCATACGAGCAGTACTTC	CASSAPGQGAYEQYF
TRBV18	TRBD1	TRBJ2-6	NA	TGTGCCAGCTCACCTGGGACAGGGGGCGCGTCAGGGGCCAACGTCCTGACTTTC	CASSPGTGGASGANVLTF
TRBV15	NA	TRBJ2-2	NA	TGTGCCACCAGCAGAGACGGCAGGAACACCGGGGAGCTGTTTTTT	CATSRDGRNTGELFF
TRBV6-6	NA	TRBJ2-7	NA	TGTGCCAGCAGCCGCCCCAGCGCCGCTGCCTACGAGCAGTACTTC	CASSRPSAAAYEQYF
TRBV6-5	TRBD1	TRBJ2-7	once	TGTGCCAGCAGTTGGTCTCGACAGGGGACCTACGAGCAGTACTTC	CASSWSRQGTYEQYF
TRBV9	TRBD2	TRBJ2-5	NA	TGTGCCAGCAGCGTAGGATTAACTAGAGCGGGGGAGCCCCAGTACTTC	CASSVGLTRAGEPQYF